Following are 10 T cell receptor beta chains from one sample sequenced in a study of beta chain features in type 1 diabetes. The investigators reverse transcribed all of the isolated RNA, so they sequenced expressed TCRB transcripts. Sequencing was performed with immunoSEQ multiplex PCR; in TCRdb, only in-frame clones are kept and a portion is missing. The sample shows some 270,000 clones, about 8.5% of them seen only once. The sample consisted of central memory CD4+ T cells from blood. All receptors derive from a woman under 30 in good health.

This clone was detected ten times or more. This chain connects TRBV7-9 to TRBJ2-5; D gene ambiguous. This CDR3 contains 13 residues. Germline V gene data show CDR1 as SEHNR and CDR2 as FQNEAQ (reference sequence). Trimming pared 3 bases from V and 2 bases from J, leaving 7 bases between. CDR3 protein: CASSFPPQETQYF. The DNA of the CDR3 is TGTGCCAGCAGCTTCCCCCCTCAAGAGACCCAGTACTTC.

This clone was counted between two and nine times. The chain uses TRBV6-5 and TRBJ2-5; maybe TRBD2 (5 bases). Trimming stripped 6 bases from V and 2 bases from J, with 13 bases between. Germline V gene data show CDR1 as MNHEY and CDR2 as SVGAGI. The CDR3 sequence is 14 residues long. CDR3 sequence reads: CASRPTGTQETQYF. The CDR3 nucleotides are TGTGCCAGCAGACCGACGGGAACGCAAGAGACCCAGTACTTC.

V and J are TRBV7-2 and TRBJ1-5, with D unresolved. The CDR3 extends over 13 amino acids. V was shortened by 3 bases and J by 6 bases, with 9 bases between the two germline ends. Per germline, CDR1 SGHTA and CDR2 FQGNSA. CDR3 coding DNA: TGTGCCAGCAGCTTTAGCCAAGGTCAGCCCCAGCATTTT. Protein sequence: CASSFSQGQPQHF.

This clone was seen more than once but under ten times. The rearrangement joins TRBV27 to TRBJ1-4; D gene uncertain. CDR3 length: 13 residues. In germline, CDR1 is MNHEY, CDR2 SMNVEV (reference sequence). Trimming left V 5 bases short and J 8 bases short, with 12 bases between. CDR3 sequence reads: CASSRKIGEKLFF. The CDR3 nucleotides are TGTGCCAGCAGTCGTAAGATTGGCGAAAAACTGTTTTTT. The variable domain in full, completed from reference TRBV27 and TRBJ1-4, reads EAQVTQNPRYLITVTGKKLTVTCSQNMNHEYMSWYRQDPGLGLRQIYYSMNVEVTDKGDVPEGYKVSRKEKRNFPLILESPSPNQTSLYFCASSRKIGEKLFFGSGTQLSVL.

This chain joins TRBV2 and TRBJ1-6; D gene ambiguous. The CDR3 has 15 amino acids. V lost 6 bases and J lost 7, with 16 bases in between. Germline CDR1 SNHLY, CDR2 FYNNEI. The CDR3 bases are TGTGCCAGCAGCCCTCAGGTCTTCCTGAATTCACCCCTCCACTTT. It encodes CASSPQVFLNSPLHF.

Ten or more counts support this clone. This chain joins TRBV2 and TRBJ2-1; 8 bases line up with TRBD1. Germline V CDR1 and CDR2: SNHLY, FYNNEI. The V segment lost 9 bases and the J segment 8 bases; nucleotides outside the gene matches: 12. This CDR3 contains 14 residues. CDR3 nucleotides: TGTGCCAGTACCCCCGACAGGGGTGGCGATGAGCAGTTCTTC. It specifies CASTPDRGGDEQFF.

The chain joins TRBV2 to TRBJ2-4; D ambiguous. This CDR3 spans 14 amino acids. Trimming left V 7 bases short and J 0 bases short, with 10 bases between. CDR1 is SNHLY and CDR2 is FYNNEI in the germline V gene. The chain's CDR3 is CASTALSAKNIQYF. CDR3 sequence (DNA): TGTGCCAGCACGGCCCTGTCAGCCAAAAACATTCAGTACTTC.

This clone was seen only a few times. The chain uses TRBV7-2 and TRBJ1-1; no definite D call. V lost 1 base to trimming and J lost 6 bases, with 12 bases between them. The CDR3 consists of 14 residues. Germline V gene sequence: CDR1 SGHTA, CDR2 FQGNSA. CDR3 bases: TGTGCCAGCAGCTTAGATCCGGAAGCGGCTGAAGCTTTCTTT. Translating gives CASSLDPEAAEAFF.

The table lists this clone with many counts. The chain uses TRBV28 and TRBJ1-6; 7 bases are a match to TRBD1. Germline assignment: CDR1 MDHEN and CDR2 SYDVKM. Unmatched junction bases numbered 8, after V lost 10 bases and J lost 5 bases. This CDR3 is built from 14 residues. In nucleotides, the CDR3 is TGTGCCATCACAAGACAGGGCCATAATTCACCCCTCCACTTT. Its translation: CAITRQGHNSPLHF.

The chain uses TRBV28 and TRBJ2-1; tentatively, D is TRBD2 (5 bases). This CDR3 spans 17 amino acids. Germline values: CDR1 MDHEN, CDR2 SYDVKM. With 7 bases removed from V and 6 bases from J, the gap between germline ends came to 25 bases. The CDR3 loop is CASTLRARARAGNEQFF. The CDR3 coding sequence is TGTGCCAGCACCTTGAGGGCCCGGGCCCGGGCGGGCAATGAGCAGTTCTTC.